A selection of T cell receptor beta chains follows, all from one sample in a study of T cell repertoires in cytomegalovirus infection. TCRdb reanalysed the reads using MiXCR and keeps one entry per CDR3 protein. In the table there are over 120,000 distinct CDR3 sequences, approximately 30% of which are singletons. Antigens of these TCRs are unknown. The sequenced sample was CD8+ T cells from cultured PBMCs, obtained from culture after CMV antigen stimulation. The origin of the receptors is a human donor in good health (CMV status not recorded). Some clones in this sample may be carry-over from other donors' samples. The CDR3 runs from the conserved cysteine through the conserved F or W. D genes are given only for firm matches. Part of the rows lack a size; the others show once, few, many or a class for expanded clones.

>TRBJ2-3|-|-|TRBV6-5|16
CASSPLSPPGTDTQYF
TGTGCCAGCAGTCCTCTTTCCCCGCCGGGCACAGATACGCAGTATTTT
>TRBJ1-1|-|-|TRBV12-3/TRBV12-4|12
CASSPDRTEAFF
TGTGCCAGCAGCCCTGACCGCACTGAAGCTTTCTTT
>TRBJ2-6|once|-|TRBV7-8|16
CTSSYQGLSGANVLTF
TGTACCAGCAGCTATCAGGGACTGTCTGGGGCCAACGTCCTGACTTTC
>TRBJ2-1|few|TRBD1|TRBV7-6|16
CASSSGQGSSYNEQFF
TGTGCCAGCAGCTCGGGACAGGGGAGCTCCTACAATGAGCAGTTCTTC
>TRBJ2-3|many|-|TRBV7-6|13
CASSLLGTDTQYF
TGTGCCAGCAGCTTATTAGGTACAGATACGCAGTATTTT
>TRBJ1-2|few|-|TRBV6-5|13
CASSPGDNYGYTF
TGTGCCAGCAGTCCAGGGGATAACTATGGCTACACCTTC
>TRBJ2-3|few|TRBD2|TRBV4-1|17
CASSQDQRLAGGDTQYF
TGCGCCAGCAGCCAAGATCAGAGGCTAGCGGGGGGAGATACGCAGTATTTT
>TRBJ2-7|-|-|TRBV7-9|14
CASSSGLVPYEQYF
TGTGCCAGCAGCTCCGGACTGGTACCCTACGAGCAGTACTTC
>TRBJ1-1|few|TRBD1|TRBV19|17
CASSIHRTGGMNTEAFF
TGTGCCAGTAGTATACATCGGACAGGAGGAATGAACACTGAAGCTTTCTTT
>TRBJ1-5|few|-|TRBV12-3/TRBV12-4|16
CASSFGVYRTNQPQHF
TGTGCCAGCAGTTTCGGGGTATATCGAACCAATCAGCCCCAGCATTTT
>TRBJ2-5|-|TRBD2|TRBV3-1|20
CASSQDAGITGLSNQETQYF
TGTGCCAGCAGCCAAGACGCTGGGATAACGGGACTATCCAACCAAGAGACCCAGTACTTC
>TRBJ2-1|-|-|TRBV12-3/TRBV12-4|11
CASTGEGEQFF
TGTGCCAGCACCGGGGAAGGAGAGCAGTTCTTC
>TRBJ2-1|-|TRBD2|TRBV7-9|16
CASSLGSGGKNNEQFF
TGTGCCAGCAGCTTGGGTAGCGGGGGGAAAAACAATGAGCAGTTCTTC